The clone carrying this TCR beta chain was found many times. TCR beta libraries were built with iRepertoire HTBI primers and Arm-PCR of CDR3 regions. Original handling: Samples jointly harbored 60 to 70 TRBV and approximately 15 TRBJ segments. Using its own MiXCR run on the multiplex PCR reads, TCRdb lists one record per CDR3 protein. The V and J calls were determined by TCRdb, not by the authors. The table shows about 350,000 distinct CDR3 sequences, with about a sixth occurring only once. The sample originates from a study of regulatory T cells in long-lasting Graves disease. The V and J ends lost 5 bases and 6 bases respectively, with 11 bases between them. In germline, CDR1 is LGHNT, CDR2 FRNRAP. There are 13 residues in the CDR3. The time point is: newly diagnosed GD, antithyroid drugs for less than 3 months. Extracted PBMC RNA gave rise to the TCR library. These data were also filed under a second study, of T cells in Graves' hyperthyroidism and ophthalmopathy.

This rearrangement joins TRBV12-5 to TRBJ2-1, with no clear D. The input for sequencing was peripheral blood mononuclear cells (PBMCs), taken at new diagnosis, from a patient treated with antithyroid drugs. This sequence was found in a woman younger than 35 with Graves disease. The CDR3 DNA reads as TGTGCTAGTGGTAACCCCCCCGGCAATGAGCAGTTCTTC. Translated: CASGNPPGNEQFF.